The clone carrying this T cell receptor (beta chain) showed up many times. What it recognizes is unknown. In germline, CDR1 is SGHDN, CDR2 FVKESK. This CDR3 has 13 residues. Trimming left V 5 bases short and J 0 bases short, with 7 bases between. 5'RACE generated cDNA with 10-nucleotide random UMIs. TCRdb fed the 5' RACE reads into MiXCR, producing one record per CDR3 protein. Among about 57,000 distinct CDR3 sequences, roughly 10% were seen once, and the ten largest hold 6% to 8.5%. Sample time point: longitudinal time-point 1 (baseline). The study built unsorted libraries from 2 million PBMCs kept at -80 C. This specimen belongs to a study of neurological immune-mediated disorders. Study results and limitations: Falling below healthy controls, multiple sclerosis showed the least TCR clonal expansion, while HTLV-1-associated myelopathy showed the most.

The V gene is TRBV14, the J gene TRBJ1-2; D is uncertain. Sample: PBMCs. This sequence originates from a male donor with HTLV-1-associated myelopathy (HAM/TSP). This chain's CDR3 is CASSFGTNYGYTF. The CDR3 DNA is TGTGCCAGCAGCTTCGGCACTAACTATGGCTACACCTTC.